The T cell receptor (beta chain) described here comes from a study of CD8 T cells in Susac syndrome. CD8+ and CD4+ T cells taken from blood had their TCR beta sequenced. Reverse transcription of roughly 0.5 to 1 ug RNA was carried out with random hexamers. TCRdb fed the immunoSEQ multiplex PCR reads into MiXCR, producing one record per CDR3 protein. The sample lists around 160,000 distinct CDR3 sequences; about 94% were seen once. Sequencing was performed on CD4+ T cells from PBMCs. The origin of this receptor is a human donor in good health.

The CDR3 coding sequence is TGTGCCAGCAGCGAATCTAGCGCGGGTTGGATCTACGAGCAGTACTTC. It yields the protein CASSESSAGWIYEQYF. This chain links TRBV9 with TRBJ2-7; D may be TRBD2 (6 bases). Germline V CDR1 and CDR2: SGDLS, YYNGEE. The CDR3 spans 16 residues. The V gene lost 3 bases and the J gene lost 3 bases, with 19 bases spanning the gap.